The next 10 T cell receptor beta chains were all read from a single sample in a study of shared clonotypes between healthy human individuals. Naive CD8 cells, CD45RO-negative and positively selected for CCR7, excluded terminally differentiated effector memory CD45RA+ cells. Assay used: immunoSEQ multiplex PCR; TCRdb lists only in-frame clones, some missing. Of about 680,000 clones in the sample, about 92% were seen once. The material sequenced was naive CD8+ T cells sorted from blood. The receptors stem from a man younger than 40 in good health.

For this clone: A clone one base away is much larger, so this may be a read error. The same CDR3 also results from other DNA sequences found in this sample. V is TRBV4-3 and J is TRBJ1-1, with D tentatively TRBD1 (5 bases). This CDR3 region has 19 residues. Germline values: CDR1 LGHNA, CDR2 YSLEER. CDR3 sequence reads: CASSQGLGTSGGLNTEAFF. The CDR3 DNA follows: TGCGCCAGCAGTCAAGGCCTCGGGACTTCTGGTGGGTTGAACACTGAAGCTTTCTTT.

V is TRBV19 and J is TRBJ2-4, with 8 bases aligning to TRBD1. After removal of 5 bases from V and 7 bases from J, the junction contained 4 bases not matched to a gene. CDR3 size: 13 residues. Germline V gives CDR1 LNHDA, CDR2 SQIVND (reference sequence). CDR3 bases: TGTGCCAGTAGTTCAGGGGGCTGGAACATTCAGTACTTC. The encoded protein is CASSSGGWNIQYF. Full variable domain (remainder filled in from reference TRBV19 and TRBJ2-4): DGGITQSPKYLFRKEGQNVTLSCEQNLNHDAMYWYRQDPGQGLRLIYYSQIVNDFQKGDIAEGYSVSREKKESFPLTVTSAQKNPTAFYLCASSSGGWNIQYFGAGTRLSVL.

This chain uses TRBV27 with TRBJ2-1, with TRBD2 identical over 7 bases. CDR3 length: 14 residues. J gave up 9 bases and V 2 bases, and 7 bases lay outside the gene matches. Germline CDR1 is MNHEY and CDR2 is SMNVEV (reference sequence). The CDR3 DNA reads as TGTGCCAGCAGTTTAGGTCCCGGACTAGGTGAGCAGTTCTTC. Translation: CASSLGPGLGEQFF.

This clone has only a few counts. CDR3 bases: TGTGCCAGCAGCCCCATATCAGGCTACGAGCAGTACTTC. The encoded protein is CASSPISGYEQYF. This chain connects TRBV6-5 to TRBJ2-7; D call uncertain. This CDR3 has 13 residues. CDR1 and CDR2 from the germline V gene are MNHEY and SVGAGI. With 6 bases removed from V and 3 bases from J, the gap between germline ends came to 12 bases.

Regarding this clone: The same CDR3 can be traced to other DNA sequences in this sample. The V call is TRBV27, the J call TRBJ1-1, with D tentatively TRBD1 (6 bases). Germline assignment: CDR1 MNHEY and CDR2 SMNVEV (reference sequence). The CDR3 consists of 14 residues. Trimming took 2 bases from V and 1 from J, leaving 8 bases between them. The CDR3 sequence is CASSLLTGNTEAFF. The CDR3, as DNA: TGTGCCAGCAGTTTACTGACAGGGAACACTGAAGCTTTCTTT.

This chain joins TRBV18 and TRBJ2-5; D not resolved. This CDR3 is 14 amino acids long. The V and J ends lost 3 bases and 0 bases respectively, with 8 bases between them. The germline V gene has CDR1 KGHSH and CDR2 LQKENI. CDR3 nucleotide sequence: TGTGCCAGCTCACCGGTAGGGAACCAAGAGACCCAGTACTTC. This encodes CASSPVGNQETQYF.

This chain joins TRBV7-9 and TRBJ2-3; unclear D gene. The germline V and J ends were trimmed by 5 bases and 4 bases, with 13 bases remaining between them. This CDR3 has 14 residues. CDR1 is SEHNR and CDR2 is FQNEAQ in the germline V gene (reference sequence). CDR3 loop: CASSPESAADTQYF. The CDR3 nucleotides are TGTGCCAGCAGCCCGGAAAGTGCGGCAGATACGCAGTATTTT.

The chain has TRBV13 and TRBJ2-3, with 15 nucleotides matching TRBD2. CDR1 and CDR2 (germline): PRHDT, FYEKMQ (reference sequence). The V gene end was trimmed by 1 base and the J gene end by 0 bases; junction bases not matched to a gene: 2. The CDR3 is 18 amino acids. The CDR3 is CASSLDGTSGRSTDTQYF. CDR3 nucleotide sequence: TGTGCCAGCAGCTTAGATGGGACTAGCGGGAGGAGCACAGATACGCAGTATTTT. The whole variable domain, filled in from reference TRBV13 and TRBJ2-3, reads AAGVIQSPRHLIKEKRETATLKCYPIPRHDTVYWYQQGPGQDPQFLISFYEKMQSDKGSIPDRFSAQQFSDYHSELNMSSLELGDSALYFCASSLDGTSGRSTDTQYFGPGTRLTVL.

The CDR3 DNA follows: TGTGCCAGCAGTTACTCGATCTTACATTTAGGATTCGAAGCTTTCTTT. Translating it yields CASSYSILHLGFEAFF. The rearrangement uses TRBV6-6 and TRBJ1-1; D is ambiguous. Between the trimmed V and J ends, which lost 0 bases and 8 bases, there was a span of 19 bases. CDR1 and CDR2 from the germline V gene are MNHNY and SVGAGI (reference sequence). The CDR3 is 16 residues long.

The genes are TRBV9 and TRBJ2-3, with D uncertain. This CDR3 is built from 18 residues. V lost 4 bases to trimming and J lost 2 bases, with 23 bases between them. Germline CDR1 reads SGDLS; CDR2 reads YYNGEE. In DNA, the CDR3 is TGTGCCAGCAGCACCTCAGAGGTAGCTGAAGCTTTCACAGATACGCAGTATTTT. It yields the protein CASSTSEVAEAFTDTQYF.